The rows below give T cell receptor beta chains drawn from one sample of a study of T-cell reconstitution after alpha-beta-depleted transplantation in children. TCRdb reprocessed the PCR reads with MiXCR, giving one entry per CDR3 protein. The sample holds 800,000 to 1,000,000 distinct CDR3 sequences; about 30% are singletons and the top ten take roughly 31%. The sample here was PBMCs, mostly from graft donor cells, taken 360 days after TCRalphabeta/CD19-depleted stem cell transplant. The origin of the receptors is a boy less than two years old who had a stem cell transplant for SCID, so the T cells may come from the graft donor. Both conserved end residues are part of each CDR3. The order of the fields is V gene, J gene, D gene, clone size, CDR3 DNA, CDR3 protein. D genes are given only for firm matches. Clone size, where shown, is once, few, many, or a class for clones that have expanded.

v_gene: TRBV20-1; j_gene: TRBJ1-2; d_gene: TRBD1; abundance: few; CDR3nt: TGCAGTGCTACCCGGACAGGGGTAAACTATGGCTACACCTTC; CDR3aa: CSATRTGVNYGYTF
v_gene: TRBV6-5; j_gene: TRBJ2-7; d_gene: .; abundance: .; CDR3nt: TGTGCCAGCAGTTACGAACCGGGGAGTTTCTCCTACGAGCAGTACTTC; CDR3aa: CASSYEPGSFSYEQYF
v_gene: TRBV20-1; j_gene: TRBJ2-1; d_gene: .; abundance: .; CDR3nt: TGCAGTGCCCGGAGTGCGGTGAGCGACTACAATGAGCAGTTCTTC; CDR3aa: CSARSAVSDYNEQFF
v_gene: TRBV5-6; j_gene: TRBJ2-3; d_gene: TRBD2; abundance: .; CDR3nt: TGTGCCAGCAGCCGCGGGACTAGCGGGGGAGATAGCACAGATACGCAGTATTTT; CDR3aa: CASSRGTSGGDSTDTQYF
v_gene: TRBV15; j_gene: TRBJ2-1; d_gene: TRBD1; abundance: .; CDR3nt: TGTGCCACCAGCAGGGGGAGGACAGGGGGCAGGGATGAGCAGTTCTTC; CDR3aa: CATSRGRTGGRDEQFF
v_gene: TRBV12-3/TRBV12-4; j_gene: TRBJ2-3; d_gene: .; abundance: few; CDR3nt: TGTGCCAGCAGCCGGATGGGCACAGATACGCAGTATTTT; CDR3aa: CASSRMGTDTQYF
v_gene: TRBV24-1; j_gene: TRBJ2-1; d_gene: TRBD1; abundance: few; CDR3nt: TGTGCCACCAGTGATCCAGGACAGGCCCCGGGTGAAGGGGGGCAGTTCTTC; CDR3aa: CATSDPGQAPGEGGQFF
v_gene: TRBV2; j_gene: TRBJ1-1; d_gene: TRBD1; abundance: .; CDR3nt: TGTGCCAGCAGTGAACGGGGCAGGGGGAGAGCTTTCTTT; CDR3aa: CASSERGRGRAFF
v_gene: TRBV11-2; j_gene: TRBJ2-5; d_gene: .; abundance: .; CDR3nt: TGTGCCAGCAGCTTAGGCTGGCAAGAGACCCAGTACTTC; CDR3aa: CASSLGWQETQYF
v_gene: TRBV5-1; j_gene: TRBJ2-1; d_gene: .; abundance: many; CDR3nt: TGCGCCAGCAGCTTGGTTATCGGGGGAACTAATGAGCAGTTCTTC; CDR3aa: CASSLVIGGTNEQFF
v_gene: TRBV6-5; j_gene: TRBJ2-2; d_gene: .; abundance: .; CDR3nt: TGTGCCAGCAGTTACGACAGGGACTACGGGGAGCTGTTTTTT; CDR3aa: CASSYDRDYGELFF
v_gene: TRBV10-3; j_gene: TRBJ2-7; d_gene: .; abundance: .; CDR3nt: TGTGCCACCGCCATAGTAGGGGGGAACTACGAGCAGTACTTC; CDR3aa: CATAIVGGNYEQYF
v_gene: TRBV18; j_gene: TRBJ2-3; d_gene: .; abundance: .; CDR3nt: TGTGCCAGCTCACCCACCGTGGGTGGCACAGATACGCAGTATTTT; CDR3aa: CASSPTVGGTDTQYF
v_gene: TRBV2; j_gene: TRBJ1-2; d_gene: .; abundance: .; CDR3nt: TGTGCCAGCAGTCAGGAGGGAAAGAGCTATGGCTACACCTTC; CDR3aa: CASSQEGKSYGYTF
v_gene: TRBV29-1; j_gene: TRBJ2-3; d_gene: .; abundance: few; CDR3nt: TGCAGCGTTGAGAGGAGCACAGATACGCAGTATTTT; CDR3aa: CSVERSTDTQYF
v_gene: TRBV6-1; j_gene: TRBJ1-4; d_gene: .; abundance: .; CDR3nt: TGTGCCAGCAGTGAAAGCAGCCCGGCGGGAAGCGAAAAACTGTTTTTT; CDR3aa: CASSESSPAGSEKLFF
v_gene: TRBV6-2/TRBV6-3; j_gene: TRBJ2-1; d_gene: .; abundance: .; CDR3nt: TGTGCCAGCAGTTACCGCGGTTGGGATGAGCAGTTCTTC; CDR3aa: CASSYRGWDEQFF